This passage covers 28 T cell receptor beta chains from one sample sequenced in a study of control samples from healthy donors and cancer patients. TCRdb keeps only in-frame clones here, not all; method: immunoSEQ multiplex PCR. The sample has tens of thousands of clones; roughly 91% are singletons. The sample was PBMCs. These receptors were obtained from a man aged 45-60 years with lung cancer.

The J gene is TRBJ1-1, the V gene TRBV9; no clear D. CDR3 length: 14 residues. The germline V gene has CDR1 SGDLS and CDR2 YYNGEE. V dropped 4 bases and J dropped 2 bases, with 12 bases sitting between them. The CDR3 nucleotides are TGTGCCAGCAGCAAGAGACCCGATAACACTGAAGCTTTCTTT. Its protein is CASSKRPDNTEAFF.

The CDR3 region is CASSPGTRDEQYF. CDR3 in DNA: TGTGCCAGCAGCCCCGGGACACGGGACGAGCAGTACTTC. V usage is TRBV9 and J usage is TRBJ2-7, with D tentatively TRBD1 (6 bases). V was shortened by 4 bases and J by 5 bases, with 13 bases between the two germline ends. The germline gives CDR1 SGDLS, CDR2 YYNGEE. The CDR3 consists of 13 residues. The whole variable domain, remainder taken from reference TRBV9 and TRBJ2-7, is DSGVTQTPKHLITATGQRVTLRCSPRSGDLSVYWYQQSLDQGLQFLIQYYNGEERAKGNILERFSAQQFPDLHSELNLSSLELGDSALYFCASSPGTRDEQYFGPGTRLTVT.

The rearrangement uses TRBV6-2 or TRBV6-3 and TRBJ2-2; the D is unclear. This CDR3 region has 14 residues. CDR1 is MNHEY, CDR2 SVGEGT, per germline. Trimming shortened V by 0 bases and J by 2 bases, and 4 bases separated the two germline ends. This CDR3 reads CASSYSGNTGELFF. CDR3 nucleotide sequence: TGTGCCAGCAGTTACTCTGGCAACACCGGGGAGCTGTTTTTT.

The CDR3 reads CASSLPQGKYEQYF. The CDR3 DNA is TGTGCCAGCAGTTTACCCCAGGGGAAGTACGAGCAGTACTTC. The chain links TRBV28 to TRBJ2-7, with a possible D match to TRBD1 (6 bases). The V end was cut by 2 bases, the J end by 4 bases, with 12 bases between. Looked up from germline, CDR1 is MDHEN and CDR2 is SYDVKM. CDR3 length: 14 residues.

This clone has just one count. The chain employs TRBV25-1 and TRBJ1-5; the D is unclear. This CDR3 is built from 12 residues. Trimming stripped 2 bases from V and 9 bases from J, with 8 bases between. Looked up from germline, CDR1 is MGHDK and CDR2 is SYGVNS. CDR3 sequence: CASSEPLGPQHF. The CDR3 DNA follows: TGTGCCAGCAGTGAACCCCTTGGGCCCCAGCATTTT.

The chain joins TRBV19 to TRBJ2-3, with D tentatively TRBD1 (6 bases). The V and J ends lost 3 bases and 2 bases respectively, with 9 bases between them. The CDR3 spans 14 residues. Per germline, CDR1 LNHDA and CDR2 SQIVND (reference sequence). CDR3 sequence reads: CASSIRDNTDTQYF. CDR3 bases: TGTGCCAGTAGTATCAGGGACAACACAGATACGCAGTATTTT.

The chain couples TRBV12-3 or TRBV12-4 to TRBJ2-1; no reliable D call. This CDR3 is built from 12 residues. Deletions cut 4 bases from V and 2 bases from J, with 3 bases between. The CDR3 loop reads CASSSTYNEQFF. The CDR3 DNA reads TGTGCCAGCAGTTCCACCTACAATGAGCAGTTCTTC.

This chain connects TRBV18 to TRBJ2-2, with D maybe TRBD1 (6 bases). The length of the CDR3 is 16 residues. V was clipped by 3 bases and J by 2 bases, with 13 bases between them. Looked up from germline, CDR1 is KGHSH and CDR2 is LQKENI. The CDR3 sequence: CASSPSGQRNTGELFF. The CDR3 DNA sequence: TGTGCCAGCTCACCGAGCGGACAGAGAAACACCGGGGAGCTGTTTTTT.

The chain couples TRBV18 to TRBJ2-5; D may be TRBD2 (5 bases). The V and J ends lost 1 base and 5 bases respectively, with 11 bases between them. This CDR3 is 14 amino acids long. Germline values: CDR1 KGHSH, CDR2 LQKENI. The chain's CDR3 is CASSPRGSGETQYF. CDR3 sequence (DNA): TGTGCCAGCTCACCACGGGGTTCGGGGGAGACCCAGTACTTC.

This chain uses TRBV5-6 with TRBJ1-2; D remains ambiguous. The CDR3 is 11 amino acids. V gave up 3 bases and J gave up 9 bases, with 9 bases separating them. Germline V CDR1 and CDR2: SGHDT, YYEEEE. CDR3 in DNA: TGTGCCAGCAGCTCCCGAGTTAGCTACACCTTC. Translating gives CASSSRVSYTF.

This sequence joins TRBV7-2 and TRBJ2-1, with 12 bases matching TRBD2. Germline CDR1 and CDR2: SGHTA and FQGNSA. The CDR3 is 16 amino acids. V shed 5 bases and J 15 bases; nucleotides not matched to a gene: 17. The CDR3 DNA follows: TGTGCCAGCAGCCTGTCTTATTCTAGCGGGGGGGCCGAACGGTTCTTC. Translation gives CASSLSYSSGGAERFF.

This clone was seen only a few times. CDR3 in amino acids: CSARETNEQYF. CDR3 DNA: TGCAGTGCTAGGGAGACAAACGAGCAGTACTTC. The chain carries TRBV20-1 and TRBJ2-7; D uncertain. The CDR3 sequence is 11 residues long. Germline V gene sequence: CDR1 DFQATT, CDR2 SNEGSKA (reference sequence). Trimming shortened V by 3 bases and J by 5 bases, and 8 bases separated the two germline ends.

The rearrangement joins TRBV4-2 to TRBJ1-5; D not resolved. V lost 0 bases and J 7 bases, leaving 13 bases between the germline ends. The CDR3 totals 15 residues. CDR1 and CDR2 (germline): LGHNA, YNFKEQ. The CDR3, as DNA: TGTGCCAGCAGCCAAGAGTCGGGATTAGGACAGCCCCAGCATTTT. Protein product: CASSQESGLGQPQHF.

For the CDR3, the DNA is TGTGCCAGCAGACGGGAGTTCTCCTATAATTCACCCCTCCACTTT. This encodes CASRREFSYNSPLHF. The rearrangement joins TRBV28 to TRBJ1-6; D is unresolved. The germline V gene has CDR1 MDHEN and CDR2 SYDVKM. V dropped 6 bases and J dropped 0 bases, with 9 bases sitting between them. The CDR3 has 15 amino acids. Full variable domain (missing parts from reference TRBV28 and TRBJ1-6): DVKVTQSSRYLVKRTGEKVFLECVQDMDHENMFWYRQDPGLGLRLIYFSYDVKMKEKGDIPEGYSVSREKKERFSLILESASTNQTSMYLCASRREFSYNSPLHFGNGTRLTVT.

The chain combines TRBV6-5 with TRBJ1-5, with D uncertain. V lost 6 bases and J lost 6, with 12 bases in between. The CDR3 covers 13 residues. Germline V gene lookup returns CDR1 MNHEY and CDR2 SVGAGI. DNA of the CDR3: TGTGCCAGCAGGGGAGGTAGAACTCAGCCCCAGCATTTT. It specifies CASRGGRTQPQHF.

V usage is TRBV10-3 and J usage is TRBJ2-1; 12 bases are a match to TRBD2. From germline, CDR1 is ENHRY and CDR2 SYGVKD. The CDR3 is made up of 17 amino acids. J lost 4 bases, V lost 10 bases, and 14 bases had no gene match. The DNA of the CDR3 is TGTGCCACCTTTACTAGCGGGGGGCTTCACGCTTACAATGAGCAGTTCTTC. Encoded protein: CATFTSGGLHAYNEQFF.

The V gene is TRBV19, the J gene TRBJ2-3; 7 positions match TRBD1. The germline gives CDR1 LNHDA, CDR2 SQIVND (reference sequence). The CDR3 consists of 16 residues. Trimming cost V 4 bases and J 0 bases; bases outside gene matches: 7. The CDR3 sequence: CASSTGTDPSTDTQYF. The CDR3 DNA reads as TGTGCCAGTAGTACCGGGACAGACCCGAGCACAGATACGCAGTATTTT.

CDR3 sequence: CASSLGGYEQYF. As DNA, the CDR3 is TGTGCCAGCAGCTTGGGTGGCTACGAGCAGTACTTC. The V gene is TRBV5-5, the J gene TRBJ2-7, with D uncertain. Deletions cut 0 bases from V and 3 bases from J, with 4 bases between. The CDR3 is made up of 12 amino acids. Germline V CDR1 and CDR2: SGHKS, YYEKEE (reference sequence). The full variable domain, rest sourced from reference TRBV5-5 and TRBJ2-7, is DAGVTQSPTHLIKTRGQQVTLRCSPISGHKSVSWYQQVLGQGPQFIFQYYEKEERGRGNFPDRFSARQFPNYSSELNVNALLLGDSALYLCASSLGGYEQYFGPGTRLTVT.

The V call is TRBV18, the J call TRBJ2-4; no definite D call. Germline lookup yields CDR1 KGHSH and CDR2 LQKENI. This CDR3 contains 14 residues. The V gene lost 3 bases and the J gene lost 8 bases, with 14 bases spanning the gap. The CDR3 sequence is CASSPNGEAYIQYF. CDR3 bases: TGTGCCAGCTCACCGAATGGGGAAGCATACATTCAGTACTTC.

This chain joins TRBV7-2 and TRBJ2-7, with D uncertain. The V end was cut by 1 base, the J end by 5 bases, with 12 bases between. CDR3 length: 14 residues. Germline assignment: CDR1 SGHTA and CDR2 FQGNSA. CDR3 in DNA: TGTGCCAGCAGCTTAGGGGCAAGTCCTCACGAGCAGTACTTC. Translation: CASSLGASPHEQYF.

The rearrangement links TRBV3-1 (or the pseudogene TRBV3-2) to TRBJ2-3; no clear D. V was clipped by 4 bases and J by 5 bases, with 13 bases between them. Germline assignment: CDR1 LGHDT and CDR2 YNNKEL (reference sequence). The CDR3 totals 14 residues. Written as DNA, the CDR3 is TGTGCCAGCAGCCGCCCGACTTGGCGAGATACGCAGTATTTT. This codes for CASSRPTWRDTQYF.

The rearrangement uses TRBV3-1 (or the pseudogene TRBV3-2) and TRBJ2-3, with D perhaps assigned TRBD1 or TRBD2 (5 bases each). The length of the CDR3 is 15 residues. The V end was cut by 1 base, the J end by 4 bases, with 12 bases between. From germline, CDR1 is LGHDT and CDR2 YNNKEL (reference sequence). The CDR3 nucleotides read TGTGCCAGCAGCCAAGGGGTCGGGACGGCAGATACGCAGTATTTT. Translation: CASSQGVGTADTQYF.

The chain's CDR3 is CASSPTGSNQPQHF. CDR3 DNA: TGTGCCAGTAGTCCGACAGGGAGCAATCAGCCCCAGCATTTT. The V gene is TRBV19, the J gene TRBJ1-5, with 7 bases matching TRBD1. Germline V lookup: CDR1 LNHDA, CDR2 SQIVND (reference sequence). CDR3 length: 14 amino acids. Losses at the gene ends were 5 bases for V and 1 base for J; bases not matched to a gene: 2. Full variable domain (missing parts from reference TRBV19 and TRBJ1-5): DGGITQSPKYLFRKEGQNVTLSCEQNLNHDAMYWYRQDPGQGLRLIYYSQIVNDFQKGDIAEGYSVSREKKESFPLTVTSAQKNPTAFYLCASSPTGSNQPQHFGDGTRLSIL.

Of note for this clone: One end of the junction does not line up with germline, which may come from a read error. The chain combines TRBV4-3 with TRBJ2-5, with D possibly matching TRBD2 (5 bases). Germline CDR1 is LGHNA and CDR2 is YSLEER. This CDR3 spans 13 amino acids. The CDR3 sequence: CASSQGRQDTQYF. The CDR3 nucleotides read TGCGCCAGCAGCCAAGGGAGGCAAGATACCCAGTACTTC.

The chain has TRBV7-6 and TRBJ2-2; 15 bases line up with TRBD2. J was trimmed by 7 bases and V by 6 bases; bases with no gene match: 9. CDR1 is SGHVS, CDR2 FNYEAQ, per germline. The CDR3 loop spans 17 amino acids. CDR3 DNA: TGTGCCAGCAGACGGACTAGCGGGGGGGCCTCAGACGGGGAGCTGTTTTTT. This codes for CASRRTSGGASDGELFF.

The V call is TRBV7-9, the J call TRBJ1-1; D is undetermined. Looked up from germline, CDR1 is SEHNR and CDR2 is FQNEAQ (reference sequence). The CDR3 is made up of 13 amino acids. The ends were cut back, 6 bases at V and 0 bases at J, with 8 bases in the middle. The CDR3 protein is CASSERVNTEAFF. Here the CDR3 DNA reads TGTGCCAGCAGTGAGAGGGTGAACACTGAAGCTTTCTTT.

J is TRBJ1-5 and V is TRBV19, with a possible D match to TRBD1 (6 bases). Germline V gives CDR1 LNHDA, CDR2 SQIVND (reference sequence). This CDR3 is built from 23 residues. Trimming cost V 7 bases and J 0 bases, with 37 bases left between them. The CDR3 here is CASKAGRSGGLSERIYSNQPQHF. The CDR3 DNA follows: TGTGCCAGTAAAGCCGGGCGTTCGGGGGGGCTATCAGAGAGGATCTATAGCAATCAGCCCCAGCATTTT.

The rearrangement uses TRBV2 and TRBJ1-5; D gene ambiguous. CDR1 and CDR2 (germline): SNHLY, FYNNEI. The CDR3 extends over 13 amino acids. V was trimmed by 3 bases and J by 3 bases, leaving 6 bases between them. CDR3 nucleotides: TGTGCCAGCAGTGAGGAGGTCAATCAGCCCCAGCATTTT. This gives the protein CASSEEVNQPQHF. The variable domain in full, with the rest retrieved from reference TRBV2 and TRBJ1-5, is EPEVTQTPSHQVTQMGQEVILRCVPISNHLYFYWYRQILGQKVEFLVSFYNNEISEKSEIFDDQFSVERPDGSNFTLKIRSTKLEDSAMYFCASSEEVNQPQHFGDGTRLSIL.